This TCR beta chain is drawn from a study of shared T cell receptors in the human thymus. The germline CDR1 and CDR2 sequences are SNHLY and FYNNEI. This CDR3 has 16 amino acids. Trimming took 10 bases from V and 5 from J; bases not matched to a gene: 14. Clones were read by immunoSEQ multiplex PCR, and TCRdb kept only the in-frame ones, dropping some. The table includes more than 300,000 clones, 85% to 95% detected once. This clone has just one count. The sequence was collected from a human donor. This chain links TRBV2 with TRBJ2-7; 13 bases align to TRBD2. The sample comprised thymocytes. This CDR3 is CATRGGTSGTLHEQYF. For the CDR3, the DNA is TGTGCCACTCGGGGCGGGACTAGCGGGACCCTCCACGAGCAGTACTTC.